The rows below give T cell receptor beta chains drawn from one sample of a study of CD8+CD57+ T cells in acquired aplastic anemia. Each CDR3 protein is one row after TCRdb ran MiXCR on the reads. The sample lists around 200,000 distinct CDR3 sequences, roughly 60% seen once, with under 60% in the top ten. Sequenced material: sorted CD4+, CD8+, or CD8+CD57+ T cells (not recorded which) from PBMCs. Receptors originate from a human donor with aplastic anemia. Each CDR3 is given with its conserved first and last residue. D genes are given only for firm matches. Some rows mark clone size as missing; the rest say once, few, many or name a class of expanded clone.

j_gene	d_gene	len	abundance	v_gene	CDR3nt	CDR3aa
TRBJ2-2	.	15	.	TRBV2	TGTGCCAGCAGTGACTTGGCGGGATTGACCGGGGAGCTGTTTTTT	CASSDLAGLTGELFF
TRBJ2-1	TRBD2	15	.	TRBV4-1	TGCGCCAGCAGCCTAGCGGGAGCCGGCTACAATGAGCAGTTCTTC	CASSLAGAGYNEQFF
TRBJ1-1	.	14	.	TRBV10-3	TGTGCCATCAGTGAGACAGGGAGAGACACTGAAGCTTTCTTT	CAISETGRDTEAFF
TRBJ2-7	TRBD2	13	.	TRBV7-8	TGTGCCAGCAGCCAAGGGCGGGGGTACGTGCAGTACTTC	CASSQGRGYVQYF
TRBJ1-2	.	13	.	TRBV24-1	TGTGCCACCAGTGGAGGGACGGACTATGGCTACACCTTC	CATSGGTDYGYTF
TRBJ1-5	.	15	.	TRBV7-9	TGTGCCAGCAGCTCTTCGATTGGAGGGAATCAGCCCCAGCATTTT	CASSSSIGGNQPQHF
TRBJ2-7	.	12	few	TRBV7-9	TGTGCCAGCAGCAATCCGAACTACGAGCAGTACTTC	CASSNPNYEQYF
TRBJ2-7	.	14	once	TRBV20-1	TGCAGCCAAGTCTATTTCGGGGATAACTACGAGCAGTACTTC	CSQVYFGDNYEQYF
TRBJ1-2	.	14	.	TRBV20-1	TGCAGTGCTAGTGTCCAGGCTCTAACTTGGGGCTACACCTTC	CSASVQALTWGYTF
TRBJ2-3	TRBD2	15	few	TRBV6-4	TGTGCCAGCAGTGAGATTAGCGGGGGGCTCGATACGCAGTATTTT	CASSEISGGLDTQYF
TRBJ1-2	TRBD1	12	.	TRBV19	TGTGCCAGTCGTCAGGGGGCCCATGGCTACACCTTC	CASRQGAHGYTF
TRBJ2-2	TRBD2	14	once	TRBV12-3/TRBV12-4	TGTGCCAGTAGGACTAGCGCGGTAACCGGGGAGCTGTTTTTT	CASRTSAVTGELFF
TRBJ2-7	.	15	.	TRBV20-1	TGCAGTGCCATATCTGGAGACAGGGAGGGCTACGAGCAGTACTTC	CSAISGDREGYEQYF
TRBJ2-1	.	12	.	TRBV29-1	TGCAGCGTTTTTGAGGGTAACAATGAGCAGTTCTTC	CSVFEGNNEQFF
TRBJ2-1	.	15	few	TRBV7-3	TGTGCCAGCTCAGGGGGGCCAAGCTCCTACAATGAGCAGTTCTTC	CASSGGPSSYNEQFF
TRBJ1-2	.	12	.	TRBV29-1	TGCAGCGTTCGTGACGGGGGATATGGCTACACCTTC	CSVRDGGYGYTF
TRBJ2-7	.	13	.	TRBV7-9	TGTGCCAGCAGCAGTGGACGGGCCAACGAGCAGTACTTC	CASSSGRANEQYF
TRBJ2-7	.	13	.	TRBV5-1	TGCGCCAGCAGCCCTGTTTCCAACTACGAGCAGTACTTC	CASSPVSNYEQYF
TRBJ2-1	.	14	.	TRBV27	TGTGCCAGCAGTTTAGGGGCAGGGTTCAATGAGCAGTTCTTC	CASSLGAGFNEQFF
TRBJ2-7	TRBD1	15	.	TRBV7-9	TGTGCCAGCAGCAAACAGGGGCCAGCCTCCTACGAGCAGTACTTC	CASSKQGPASYEQYF